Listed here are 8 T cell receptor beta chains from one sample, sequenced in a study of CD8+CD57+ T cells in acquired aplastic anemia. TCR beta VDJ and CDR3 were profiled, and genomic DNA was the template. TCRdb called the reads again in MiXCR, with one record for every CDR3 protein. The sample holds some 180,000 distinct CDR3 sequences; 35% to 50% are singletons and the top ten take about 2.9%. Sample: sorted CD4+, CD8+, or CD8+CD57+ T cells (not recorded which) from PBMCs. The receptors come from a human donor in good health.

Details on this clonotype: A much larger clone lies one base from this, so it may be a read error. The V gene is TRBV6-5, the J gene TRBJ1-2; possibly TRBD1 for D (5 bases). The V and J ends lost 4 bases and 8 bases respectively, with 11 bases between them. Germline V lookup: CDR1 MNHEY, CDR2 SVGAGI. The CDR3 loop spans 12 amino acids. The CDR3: CASSCGGEGYTF. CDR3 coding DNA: TGTGCCAGCAGTTGCGGGGGGGAAGGCTACACCTTC.

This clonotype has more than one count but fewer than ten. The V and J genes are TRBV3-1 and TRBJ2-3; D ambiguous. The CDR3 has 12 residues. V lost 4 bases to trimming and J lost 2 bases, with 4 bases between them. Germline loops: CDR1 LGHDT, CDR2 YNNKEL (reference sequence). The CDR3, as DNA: TGTGCCAGCAGCCTCCACACAGATACGCAGTATTTT. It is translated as CASSLHTDTQYF.

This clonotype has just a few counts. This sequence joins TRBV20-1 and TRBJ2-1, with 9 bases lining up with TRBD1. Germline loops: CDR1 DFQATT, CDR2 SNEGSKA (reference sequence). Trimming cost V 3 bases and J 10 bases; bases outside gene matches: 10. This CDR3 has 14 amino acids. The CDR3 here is CSARGDRETYEQFF. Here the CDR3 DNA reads TGCAGTGCTAGGGGGGACAGGGAGACCTACGAGCAGTTCTTC.

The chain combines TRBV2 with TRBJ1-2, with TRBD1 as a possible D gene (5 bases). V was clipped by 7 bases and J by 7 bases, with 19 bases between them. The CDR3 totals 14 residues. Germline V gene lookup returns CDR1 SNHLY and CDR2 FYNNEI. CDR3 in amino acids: CASTQRGNSGGYTF. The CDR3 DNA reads TGTGCCAGCACCCAAAGGGGCAATTCGGGTGGCTACACCTTC.

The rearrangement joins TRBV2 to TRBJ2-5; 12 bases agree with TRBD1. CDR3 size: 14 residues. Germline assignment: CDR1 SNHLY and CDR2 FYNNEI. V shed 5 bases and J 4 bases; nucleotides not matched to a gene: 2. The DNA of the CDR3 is TGTGCCAGCAGTAGGGACAGGGGGCCAGAGACCCAGTACTTC. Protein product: CASSRDRGPETQYF.

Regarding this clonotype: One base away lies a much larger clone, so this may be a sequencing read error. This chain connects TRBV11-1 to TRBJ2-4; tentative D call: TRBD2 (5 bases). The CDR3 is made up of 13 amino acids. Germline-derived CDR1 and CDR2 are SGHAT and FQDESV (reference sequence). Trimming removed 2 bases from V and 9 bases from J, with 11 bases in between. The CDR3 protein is CASSLFGETIQYF. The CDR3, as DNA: TGTGCCAGCAGCTTATTCGGGGAAACCATTCAGTACTTC.

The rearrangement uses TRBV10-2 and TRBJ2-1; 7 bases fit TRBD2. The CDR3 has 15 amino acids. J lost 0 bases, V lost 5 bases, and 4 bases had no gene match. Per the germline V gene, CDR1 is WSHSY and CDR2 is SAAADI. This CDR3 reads CASSQLAYSYNEQFF. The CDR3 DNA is TGCGCCAGCAGTCAACTAGCGTACTCCTACAATGAGCAGTTCTTC.

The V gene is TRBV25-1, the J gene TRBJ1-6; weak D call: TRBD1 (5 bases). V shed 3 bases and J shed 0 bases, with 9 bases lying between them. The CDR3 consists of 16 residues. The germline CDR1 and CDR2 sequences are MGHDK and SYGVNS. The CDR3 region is CASSDGGVSYNSPLHF. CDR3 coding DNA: TGTGCCAGCAGTGATGGGGGAGTCTCCTATAATTCACCCCTCCACTTT.